The following is a T cell receptor beta chain sequence with its context. Its target is unknown. The gene names here belong to mouse. The CDR3 end lies 4 residues beyond the end of the read and is filled in from the germline J gene. RNA extraction was followed by reverse transcription into cDNA, which acted as the sequencing template. TCRdb's table, derived via immunoSEQ multiplex PCR, lists solely in-frame clones and lacks some. Sampling found some 110,000 clones, none seen once. Germline-derived CDR1 and CDR2 are NSQYPW and LRSPGD (reference sequence). After removal of 0 bases from V and 1 base from J, the junction contained 7 bases not matched to a gene. The CDR3 runs to 17 residues. This specimen comes from a study of CD8+ T cells in alopecia areata. Background on the study: Grafted skin came from C3H/HeJ donors with spontaneous alopecia (about 6-12 months old) and was placed on roughly 7-10-week-old female C3H/HeJ mice.

Study-wide results and caveats: Higher clonality was seen in lesional scalp than in normal scalp, especially in alopecia totalis/universalis. The study also sequences resident alphabeta T cells of normal skin in scalp samples.

The chain joins TRBV1 to TRBJ2-7; 9 positions match TRBD1. Sequenced input: lesional skin. The receptor was isolated from a C3H/HeJ mouse with alopecia areata. MHC haplotype of the strain: H2-k. CDR3 sequence: CTCSADPGTGNSYEQYF. The part of the CDR3 DNA that was read is TGCACCTGCAGTGCAGATCCCGGGACAGGGAATTCCTAT.